This T cell receptor (beta chain) was recovered during a study of T cell responses to AZD1222 COVID-19 vaccine. Notes on the study in general: Nearly half of unique spike-specific TCRs reportedly avoided B.1.351 and B.1.1.7 mutated regions. In a largely white British group with more females than males, clonal diversity was possibly underestimated.

Of note for this clone: Its antigen is undetermined.

This table comes from immunoSEQ multiplex PCR, and its TCRdb copy is limited to in-frame clones, with some not included. Of approximately 61,000 clones listed, 81% are singletons. Trimming left V 4 bases short and J 0 bases short, with 10 bases between. Germline values: CDR1 LNHDA, CDR2 SQIVND (reference sequence). The CDR3 covers 15 residues. The V and J genes are TRBV19 and TRBJ2-1; unclear D gene. Material: peripheral blood, obtained 28 days after the second AZD1222 dose. The TCR was taken from an adult who received the AZD1222 COVID-19 vaccine. CDR3 in DNA: TGTGCCAGTAGTACCTTACTAAGCTCCTACAATGAGCAGTTCTTC. It translates to CASSTLLSSYNEQFF. The whole variable domain, remainder taken from reference TRBV19 and TRBJ2-1, is DGGITQSPKYLFRKEGQNVTLSCEQNLNHDAMYWYRQDPGQGLRLIYYSQIVNDFQKGDIAEGYSVSREKKESFPLTVTSAQKNPTAFYLCASSTLLSSYNEQFFGPGTRLTVL.